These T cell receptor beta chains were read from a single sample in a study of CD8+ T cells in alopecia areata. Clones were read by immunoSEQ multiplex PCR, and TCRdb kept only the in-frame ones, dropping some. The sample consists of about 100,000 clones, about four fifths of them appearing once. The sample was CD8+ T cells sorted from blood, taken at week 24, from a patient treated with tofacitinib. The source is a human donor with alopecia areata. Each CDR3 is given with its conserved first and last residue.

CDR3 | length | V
CAWRKDNYGYTF | 12 | TRBV30
CASRDSFNGELFF | 13 | TRBV2
CASSLTSTGIRETQYF | 16 | TRBV7-9
CASSLSTGLETQYF | 14 | TRBV7-9
CSAGTGKSEQFF | 12 | TRBV29-1
CASSLRTSANTEAFF | 15 | TRBV4-2
CAWSPLGLAQYF | 12 | TRBV30
CASSLGRPPLETQYF | 15 | TRBV7-9
CASSYPTSGVDEQYF | 15 | TRBV6-5
CASSLGGSGNTIYF | 14 | TRBV13
CAWSGGEVRRAFF | 13 | TRBV30
CASSLPGTSVQETQYF | 16 | TRBV7-9
CASSYPSGGEANEQFF | 16 | TRBV7-6
CASSGGPNNEQFF | 13 | TRBV6-4
CATSRERGRNTEAFF | 15 | TRBV15
CASSLWDRGNEQYF | 14 | TRBV11-2
CASSYGTGAYEQYF | 14 | TRBV5-6
CASSLKSQDTGELFF | 15 | TRBV5-5
CASSREDFSGVSTDTQYF | 18 | TRBV7-2
CASSEGTGYSNTEAFF | 16 | TRBV6-1
CASSQDQGKLREAFF | 15 | TRBV4-1
CASKSLAGLSYNEQFF | 16 | TRBV27